Listed here is a single T cell receptor beta chain. This entry is derived from a study of blood T cell repertoires in COVID-19. The CDR3 runs to 13 residues. J gave up 2 bases and V 3 bases, and 1 base lay outside the gene matches. Germline CDR1 LGHDT, CDR2 YNNKEL (reference sequence). TCRdb keeps only in-frame clones here, not all; method: immunoSEQ multiplex PCR. The data contain about 62,000 clones, 70% to 90% of them singletons. The receptor was isolated from a woman older than 75 with acute or convalescent COVID-19. The chain links TRBV3-1 (or the pseudogene TRBV3-2) to TRBJ2-7, with 7 bases identical to TRBD2. Sequenced material: peripheral blood. CDR3 loop: CASSQGGTYEQYF. For the CDR3, the DNA is TGTGCCAGCAGCCAGGGAGGGACCTACGAGCAGTACTTC.